Shown below are 18 T cell receptor beta chains from a single sample sequenced in a study of post-analysis software for immune sequencing data. Study-wide points: Controls showed lower frequencies than patients for five TRBV segments, and TRBV5-6, TRBV5-1 and TRBV20-1 were among these.

Unique molecular identifiers were carried by the TCR beta cDNA libraries. TCRdb re-called the PCR reads through MiXCR, storing one row per CDR3 protein. The table lists 750,000 to 950,000 distinct CDR3 sequences, around 53% of them singletons. These receptors lack a known antigen. The material sequenced was blood. These TCRs come from a girl aged 10-17 years with multiple sclerosis.

The V gene is TRBV12-3 or TRBV12-4, the J gene TRBJ2-1; TRBD2 matches 13 bases. The ends lost 4 bases at V and 5 bases at J; junction bases unmatched: 8. This CDR3 comprises 17 residues. CDR3 in DNA: TGTGCCAGCAGTTCGGCTGGGACTAGCGGGAACCACAATGAGCAGTTCTTC. As protein: CASSSAGTSGNHNEQFF.

V gene TRBV5-1 combines with J gene TRBJ2-1, with TRBD2 matching 7 bases. This CDR3 contains 17 residues. After removal of 0 bases from V and 4 bases from J, the junction contained 10 bases not matched to a gene. Per germline, CDR1 SGHRS and CDR2 YFSETQ. CDR3 nucleotides: TGCGCCAGCAGCTTGGTATGGGGGGGACTAACTTACAATGAGCAGTTCTTC. It is translated as CASSLVWGGLTYNEQFF.

The chain has TRBV7-2 and TRBJ2-7; D may be TRBD2 (5 bases). CDR1 is SGHTA, CDR2 FQGNSA, per germline. The germline V and J ends were trimmed by 1 base and 3 bases, with 10 bases remaining between them. CDR3 size: 14 residues. CDR3 sequence reads: CASSLEIRGYEQYF. Here the CDR3 DNA reads TGTGCCAGCAGCTTAGAAATCCGGGGCTACGAGCAGTACTTC.

V gene TRBV5-1 combines with J gene TRBJ2-2; no firm D call. The CDR3 covers 17 residues. V was pared by 0 bases and J by 4 bases, with 16 bases between. Looked up from germline, CDR1 is SGHRS and CDR2 is YFSETQ. CDR3 loop: CASSLAPGTQSTGELFF. The CDR3 nucleotides read TGCGCCAGCAGCTTGGCCCCAGGCACACAATCCACCGGGGAGCTGTTTTTT.

The chain uses TRBV9 and TRBJ2-3; 8 bases line up with TRBD2. Germline-derived CDR1 and CDR2 are SGDLS and YYNGEE. The V segment lost 0 bases and the J segment 2 bases; nucleotides outside the gene matches: 8. The CDR3 extends over 17 amino acids. CDR3 sequence (DNA): TGTGCCAGCAGCGTAGTTGGAATAGCGGGGCCCACAGATACGCAGTATTTT. Protein sequence: CASSVVGIAGPTDTQYF.

The chain links TRBV29-1 to TRBJ1-1, with TRBD1 matching 10 bases. Unmatched junction bases numbered 5, after V lost 3 bases and J lost 4 bases. CDR3 length: 14 amino acids. In germline, CDR1 is SQVTM, CDR2 ANQGSEA. CDR3 coding DNA: TGCAGCGTTGAGATGCGGACAGGGGGCACTGAAGCTTTCTTT. This sequence encodes CSVEMRTGGTEAFF.

The chain is built from TRBV5-5 and TRBJ2-2; D is possibly TRBD1 (5 bases). Germline V lookup: CDR1 SGHKS, CDR2 YYEKEE (reference sequence). CDR3 length: 15 residues. The V end was cut by 4 bases, the J end by 0 bases, with 10 bases between. DNA of the CDR3: TGTGCCAGCAGCGCAGGGAATCCGAACACCGGGGAGCTGTTTTTT. This codes for CASSAGNPNTGELFF.

V is TRBV19 and J is TRBJ1-2, with TRBD1 matching 7 bases. V was clipped by 4 bases and J by 4 bases; unmatched bases: 9. This CDR3 region has 15 residues. Germline values: CDR1 LNHDA, CDR2 SQIVND (reference sequence). CDR3 residues: CASSTSTGRSYGYTF. CDR3 DNA sequence: TGTGCCAGTAGTACTTCGACAGGGAGATCCTATGGCTACACCTTC.

This clonotype turned up a few times. This chain links TRBV6-5 with TRBJ2-3; D gene unclear. V was trimmed by 8 bases and J by 11 bases, leaving 14 bases between them. The germline V gene has CDR1 MNHEY and CDR2 SVGAGI. The CDR3 is 11 amino acids. CDR3 DNA: TGTGCCAGCCGCGGCTACAACAGGCAGTATTTT. Encoded protein: CASRGYNRQYF.

V and J are TRBV20-1 and TRBJ2-3; D gene ambiguous. Trimming stripped 2 bases from V and 4 bases from J, with 7 bases between. This CDR3 contains 12 residues. The germline V gene has CDR1 DFQATT and CDR2 SNEGSKA (reference sequence). For the CDR3, the DNA is TGCAGTGCTAGACGTACAGCAGATACGCAGTATTTT. Its protein is CSARRTADTQYF.

J is TRBJ1-2 and V is TRBV29-1, with D possibly TRBD1 on 5 matching bases. Deletions cut 3 bases from V and 4 bases from J, with 21 bases between. The CDR3 sequence is 16 residues long. The germline gives CDR1 SQVTM, CDR2 ANQGSEA. CDR3 nucleotides: TGCAGCGTTGACCTGCACAGGCGCCATGAGGGCTATGGCTACACCTTC. Its protein product is CSVDLHRRHEGYGYTF.

V gene TRBV5-1 combines with J gene TRBJ2-5; weak D call: TRBD2 (7 bases). The J call is in doubt because the DNA end fits TRBJ2-7 better. CDR1 SGHRS and CDR2 YFSETQ come from the germline V gene. CDR3 length: 14 amino acids. This chain's CDR3 is CASSTSGGPYEQYF. CDR3 bases: TGCGCCAGCAGCACATCGGGGGGCCCATACGAGCAGTACTTC.

The V call is TRBV10-3, the J call TRBJ2-5; 10 bases agree with TRBD2. This CDR3 has 15 residues. CDR1 ENHRY and CDR2 SYGVKD come from the germline V gene. The V and J ends lost 3 bases and 4 bases, in that order; junction bases with no gene match: 5. The CDR3 region has the DNA TGTGCCATCAGTGATCTGGCTAGCGGGGGAGAGACCCAGTACTTC. Its protein is CAISDLASGGETQYF.

The chain is built from TRBV29-1 and TRBJ1-1; TRBD1 agrees at 8 bases. The length of the CDR3 is 13 residues. Trimming cost V 6 bases and J 8 bases; bases outside gene matches: 11. Germline V lookup: CDR1 SQVTM, CDR2 ANQGSEA. Here the CDR3 reads CSVSDRVDLEAFF. The CDR3 bases are TGCAGCGTCTCGGACAGGGTTGACCTAGAAGCTTTCTTT.

This chain links TRBV2 with TRBJ2-1; D ambiguous. V lost 7 bases and J 1 base, leaving 17 bases between the germline ends. CDR3 length equals 16 residues. Per germline, CDR1 SNHLY and CDR2 FYNNEI. The CDR3 here is CASTGLDGPSYNEQFF. The CDR3 region has the DNA TGTGCCAGCACTGGGCTAGACGGGCCTTCCTACAATGAGCAGTTCTTC. Full variable domain (rest looked up from reference TRBV2 and TRBJ2-1): EPEVTQTPSHQVTQMGQEVILRCVPISNHLYFYWYRQILGQKVEFLVSFYNNEISEKSEIFDDQFSVERPDGSNFTLKIRSTKLEDSAMYFCASTGLDGPSYNEQFFGPGTRLTVL.

The chain couples TRBV7-9 to TRBJ1-1; D remains unclear. The CDR3 has 14 residues. V was clipped by 4 bases and J by 0 bases, with 9 bases between them. From germline, CDR1 is SEHNR and CDR2 FQNEAQ (reference sequence). The DNA of the CDR3 is TGTGCCAGCAGCTCAGAGACATTGAACACTGAAGCTTTCTTT. This gives the protein CASSSETLNTEAFF.

This clonotype has more than one count but fewer than ten. This chain uses TRBV10-2 with TRBJ2-1; D not certain. Trimming removed 2 bases from V and 8 bases from J, with 10 bases in between. The germline gives CDR1 WSHSY, CDR2 SAAADI. There are 13 residues in the CDR3. The CDR3 bases are TGCGCCAGCAGTGAGCTGGCGAGCGATGAGCAGTTCTTC. Translating it yields CASSELASDEQFF.

This clonotype has a handful of counts. The CDR3 loop is CSVAGGDGYTF. The CDR3 nucleotides are TGCAGCGTTGCAGGTGGAGATGGCTACACCTTC. The chain uses TRBV29-1 and TRBJ1-2; D is unclear. V was pared by 4 bases and J by 6 bases, with 9 bases between. Germline lookup yields CDR1 SQVTM and CDR2 ANQGSEA. The CDR3 has 11 residues.